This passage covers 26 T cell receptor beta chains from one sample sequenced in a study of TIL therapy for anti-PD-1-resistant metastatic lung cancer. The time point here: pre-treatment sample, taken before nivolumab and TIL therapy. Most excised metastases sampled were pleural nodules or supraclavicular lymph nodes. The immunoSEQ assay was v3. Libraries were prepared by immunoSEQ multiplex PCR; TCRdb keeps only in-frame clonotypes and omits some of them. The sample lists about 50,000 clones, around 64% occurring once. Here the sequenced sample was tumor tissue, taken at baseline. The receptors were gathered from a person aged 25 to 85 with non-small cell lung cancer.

The CDR3 is CASNLRDYRDPKNTGELFF. In DNA form, the CDR3 reads TGTGCCAGCAACCTCCGGGACTACAGGGATCCAAAGAACACCGGGGAGCTGTTTTTT. The chain is built from TRBV28 and TRBJ2-2; D might be TRBD2 (7 bases). Trimming took off 7 bases at V and 1 base at J, with 25 bases between the two ends. The CDR3 has 19 amino acids. Germline lookup yields CDR1 MDHEN and CDR2 SYDVKM. Full variable domain (rest looked up from reference TRBV28 and TRBJ2-2): DVKVTQSSRYLVKRTGEKVFLECVQDMDHENMFWYRQDPGLGLRLIYFSYDVKMKEKGDIPEGYSVSREKKERFSLILESASTNQTSMYLCASNLRDYRDPKNTGELFFGEGSRLTVL.

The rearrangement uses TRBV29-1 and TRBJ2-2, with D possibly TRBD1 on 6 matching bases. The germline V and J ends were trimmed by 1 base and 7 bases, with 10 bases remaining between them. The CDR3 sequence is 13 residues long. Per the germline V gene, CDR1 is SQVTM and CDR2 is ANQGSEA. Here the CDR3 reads CSVEATGFGELFF. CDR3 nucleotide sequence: TGCAGCGTTGAAGCCACAGGGTTCGGGGAGCTGTTTTTT.

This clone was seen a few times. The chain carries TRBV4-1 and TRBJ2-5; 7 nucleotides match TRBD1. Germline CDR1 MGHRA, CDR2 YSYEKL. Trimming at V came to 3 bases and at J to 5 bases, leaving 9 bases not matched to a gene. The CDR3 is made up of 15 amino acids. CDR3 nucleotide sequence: TGCGCCAGCAGCCAGGCCGGGACAGCTGGGGAGACCCAGTACTTC. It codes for CASSQAGTAGETQYF.

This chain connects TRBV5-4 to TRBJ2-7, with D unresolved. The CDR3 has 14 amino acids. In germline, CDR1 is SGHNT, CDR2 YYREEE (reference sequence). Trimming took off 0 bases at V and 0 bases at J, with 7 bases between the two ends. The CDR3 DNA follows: TGTGCCAGCAGCTTGGGGACGGTCTCCTACGAGCAGTACTTC. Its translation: CASSLGTVSYEQYF.

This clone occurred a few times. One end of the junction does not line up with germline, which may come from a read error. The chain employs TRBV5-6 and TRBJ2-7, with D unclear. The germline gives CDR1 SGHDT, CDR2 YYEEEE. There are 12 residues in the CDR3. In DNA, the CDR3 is TGTGCCAGCAGCTTGGTTGGCTGGCCATCGGAGTTC. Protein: CASSLVGWPSEF.

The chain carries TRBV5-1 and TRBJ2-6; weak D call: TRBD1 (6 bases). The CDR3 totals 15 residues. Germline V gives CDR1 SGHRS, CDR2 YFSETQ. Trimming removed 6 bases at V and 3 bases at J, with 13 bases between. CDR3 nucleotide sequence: TGCGCCAGCAACGACAGGAGCGTTGGGGCCAACGTCCTGACTTTC. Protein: CASNDRSVGANVLTF.

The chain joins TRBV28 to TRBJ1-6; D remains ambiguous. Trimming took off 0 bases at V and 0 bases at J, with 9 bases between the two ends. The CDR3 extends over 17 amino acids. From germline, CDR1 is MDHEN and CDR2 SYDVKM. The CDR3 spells CASSLWRPFSYNSPLHF. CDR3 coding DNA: TGTGCCAGCAGTTTATGGCGTCCTTTCTCCTATAATTCACCCCTCCACTTT.

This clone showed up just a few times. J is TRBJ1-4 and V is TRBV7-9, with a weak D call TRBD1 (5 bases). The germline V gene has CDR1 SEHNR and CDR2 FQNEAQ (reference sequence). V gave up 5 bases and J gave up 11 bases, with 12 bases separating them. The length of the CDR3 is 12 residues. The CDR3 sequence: CASSQDIVKLFF. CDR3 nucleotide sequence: TGTGCCAGCAGCCAGGACATCGTCAAACTGTTTTTT. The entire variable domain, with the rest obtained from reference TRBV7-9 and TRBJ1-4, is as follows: DTGVSQNPRHKITKRGQNVTFRCDPISEHNRLYWYRQTLGQGPEFLTYFQNEAQLEKSRLLSDRFSAERPKGSFSTLEIQRTEQGDSAMYLCASSQDIVKLFFGSGTQLSVL.

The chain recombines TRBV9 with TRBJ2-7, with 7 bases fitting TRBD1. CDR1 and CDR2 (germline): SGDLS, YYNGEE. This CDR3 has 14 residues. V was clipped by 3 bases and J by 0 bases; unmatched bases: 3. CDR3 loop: CASSAGGPSYEQYF. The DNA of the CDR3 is TGTGCCAGCAGCGCAGGGGGACCCTCCTACGAGCAGTACTTC.

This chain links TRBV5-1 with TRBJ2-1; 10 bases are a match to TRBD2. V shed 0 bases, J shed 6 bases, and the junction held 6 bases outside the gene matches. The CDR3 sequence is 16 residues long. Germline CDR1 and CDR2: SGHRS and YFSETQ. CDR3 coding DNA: TGCGCCAGCAGCTTGGGAGCGGGGGGGCCGGTCAATGAGCAGTTCTTC. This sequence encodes CASSLGAGGPVNEQFF.

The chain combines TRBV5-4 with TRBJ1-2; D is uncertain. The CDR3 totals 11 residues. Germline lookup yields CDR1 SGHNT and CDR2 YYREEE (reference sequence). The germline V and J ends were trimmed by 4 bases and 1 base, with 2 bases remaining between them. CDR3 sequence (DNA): TGTGCCAGCAGCCTTAACTATGGCTACACCTTC. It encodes CASSLNYGYTF.

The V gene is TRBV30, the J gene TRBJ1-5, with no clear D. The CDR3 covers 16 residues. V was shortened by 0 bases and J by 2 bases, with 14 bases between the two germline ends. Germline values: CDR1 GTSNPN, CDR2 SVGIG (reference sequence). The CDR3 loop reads CAWSVEGLGGNQPQHF. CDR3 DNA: TGTGCCTGGAGTGTAGAGGGTCTTGGAGGCAATCAGCCCCAGCATTTT.

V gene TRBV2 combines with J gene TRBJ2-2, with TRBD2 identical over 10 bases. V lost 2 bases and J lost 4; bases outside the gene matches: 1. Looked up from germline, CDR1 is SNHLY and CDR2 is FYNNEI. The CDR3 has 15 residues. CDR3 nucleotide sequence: TGTGCCAGCAGTGAAACTAGCGGGATCACCGGGGAGCTGTTTTTT. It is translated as CASSETSGITGELFF. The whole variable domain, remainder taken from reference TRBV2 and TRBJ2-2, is EPEVTQTPSHQVTQMGQEVILRCVPISNHLYFYWYRQILGQKVEFLVSFYNNEISEKSEIFDDQFSVERPDGSNFTLKIRSTKLEDSAMYFCASSETSGITGELFFGEGSRLTVL.

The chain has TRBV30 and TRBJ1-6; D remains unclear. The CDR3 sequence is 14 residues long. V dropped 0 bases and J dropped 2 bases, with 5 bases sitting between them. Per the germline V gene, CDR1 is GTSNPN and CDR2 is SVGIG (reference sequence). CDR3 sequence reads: CAWSVGTYNSPLHF. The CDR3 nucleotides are TGTGCCTGGAGTGTGGGTACCTATAATTCACCCCTCCACTTT.

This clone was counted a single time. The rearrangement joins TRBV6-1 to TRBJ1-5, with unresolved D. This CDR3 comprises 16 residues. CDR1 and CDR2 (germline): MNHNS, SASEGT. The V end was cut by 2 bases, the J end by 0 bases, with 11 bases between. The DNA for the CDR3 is TGTGCCAGCAGTGAATTCTGGCAGAGTAGCAATCAGCCCCAGCATTTT. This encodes CASSEFWQSSNQPQHF.

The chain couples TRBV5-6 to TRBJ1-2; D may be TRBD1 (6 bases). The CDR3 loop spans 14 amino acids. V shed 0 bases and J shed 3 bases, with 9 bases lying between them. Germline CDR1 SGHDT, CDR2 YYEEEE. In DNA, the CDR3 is TGTGCCAGCAGCTTGGTCGGGGGGCACTATGGCTACACCTTC. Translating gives CASSLVGGHYGYTF.

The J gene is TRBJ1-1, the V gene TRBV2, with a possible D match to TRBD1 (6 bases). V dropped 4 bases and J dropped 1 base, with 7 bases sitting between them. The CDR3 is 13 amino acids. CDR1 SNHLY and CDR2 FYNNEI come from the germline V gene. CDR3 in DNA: TGTGCCAGCAGTGGGACAGCGAACACTGAAGCTTTCTTT. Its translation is CASSGTANTEAFF.

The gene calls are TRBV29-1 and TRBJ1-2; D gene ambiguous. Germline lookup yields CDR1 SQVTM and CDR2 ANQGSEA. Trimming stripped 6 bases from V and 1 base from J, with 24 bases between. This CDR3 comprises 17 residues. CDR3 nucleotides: TGCAGCGTCGCTTACTTGCCCCCGGGTAGGGTTAACTATGGCTACACCTTC. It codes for CSVAYLPPGRVNYGYTF.

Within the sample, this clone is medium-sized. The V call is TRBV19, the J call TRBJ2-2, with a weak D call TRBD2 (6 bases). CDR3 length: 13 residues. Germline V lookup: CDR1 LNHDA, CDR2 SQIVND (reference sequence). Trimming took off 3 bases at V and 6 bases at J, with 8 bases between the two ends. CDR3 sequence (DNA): TGTGCCAGTAGTATTACGGGAGCCGGGGAGCTGTTTTTT. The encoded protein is CASSITGAGELFF. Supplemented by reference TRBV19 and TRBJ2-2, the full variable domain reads DGGITQSPKYLFRKEGQNVTLSCEQNLNHDAMYWYRQDPGQGLRLIYYSQIVNDFQKGDIAEGYSVSREKKESFPLTVTSAQKNPTAFYLCASSITGAGELFFGEGSRLTVL.

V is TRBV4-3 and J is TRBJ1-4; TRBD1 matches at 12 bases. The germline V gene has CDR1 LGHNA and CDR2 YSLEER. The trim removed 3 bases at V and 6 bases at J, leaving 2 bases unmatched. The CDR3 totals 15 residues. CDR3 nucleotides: TGCGCCAGCAGCCAGGGGACAGGGGGCCATGAAAAACTGTTTTTT. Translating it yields CASSQGTGGHEKLFF.

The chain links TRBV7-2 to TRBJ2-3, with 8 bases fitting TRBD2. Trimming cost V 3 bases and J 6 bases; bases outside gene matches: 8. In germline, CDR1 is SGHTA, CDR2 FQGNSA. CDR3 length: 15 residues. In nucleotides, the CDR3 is TGTGCCAGCAGCTTGTTAGCGGGGTTCAGTGATACGCAGTATTTT. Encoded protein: CASSLLAGFSDTQYF.

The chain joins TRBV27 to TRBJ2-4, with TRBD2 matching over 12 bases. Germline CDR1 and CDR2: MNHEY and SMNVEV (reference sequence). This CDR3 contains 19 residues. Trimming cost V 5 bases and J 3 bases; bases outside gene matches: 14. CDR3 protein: CASSRTSSGGALVKNIQYF. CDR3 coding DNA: TGTGCCAGCAGTCGAACATCTAGCGGGGGGGCCCTCGTCAAAAACATTCAGTACTTC.

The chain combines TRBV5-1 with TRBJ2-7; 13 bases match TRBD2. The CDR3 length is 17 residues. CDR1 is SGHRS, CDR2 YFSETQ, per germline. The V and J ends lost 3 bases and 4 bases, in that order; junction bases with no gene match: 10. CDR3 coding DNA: TGCGCCAGCAGCTCACAGACTAGCGGGAGGTCACTATACGAGCAGTACTTC. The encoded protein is CASSSQTSGRSLYEQYF.

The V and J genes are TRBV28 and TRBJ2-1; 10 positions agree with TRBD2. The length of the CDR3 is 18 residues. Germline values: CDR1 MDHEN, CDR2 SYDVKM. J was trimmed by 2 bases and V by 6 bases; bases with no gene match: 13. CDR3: CASRLRSTSGAPYNEQFF. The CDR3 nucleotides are TGTGCCAGCAGATTACGGTCCACTAGCGGGGCACCCTACAATGAGCAGTTCTTC.

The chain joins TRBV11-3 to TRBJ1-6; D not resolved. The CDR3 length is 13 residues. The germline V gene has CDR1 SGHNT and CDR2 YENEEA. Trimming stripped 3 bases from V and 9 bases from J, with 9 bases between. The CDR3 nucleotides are TGTGCCAGCAGCTTGATCTGGGGTTCACCCCTCCACTTT. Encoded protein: CASSLIWGSPLHF.

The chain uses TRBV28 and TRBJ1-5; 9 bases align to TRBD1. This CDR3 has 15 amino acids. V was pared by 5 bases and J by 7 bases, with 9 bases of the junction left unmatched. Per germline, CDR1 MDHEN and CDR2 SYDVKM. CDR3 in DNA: TGTGCCAGCAGTCTCCGGCGACAGGGGGGACAGCCCCAGCATTTT. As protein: CASSLRRQGGQPQHF.